The rows below give T cell receptor beta chains drawn from one sample of a study of shared clonotypes between healthy human individuals. The data were produced by immunoSEQ multiplex PCR, yet TCRdb's version contains in-frame clones alone and is incomplete. The table has about 770,000 clones, over 60% seen once. The sequencing input was memory CD4+ T cells sorted from blood. All receptors derive from a woman aged 25 to 39 in good health. Both conserved end residues are part of each CDR3. Fields, in order: D gene, V gene, J gene, CDR3 length, CDR3 protein. A D gene is named only where the DNA matches it firmly.

-	TRBV19	TRBJ2-1	13	CASSRGNANEQFF
-	TRBV28	TRBJ1-5	16	CASSSRWPTPYQPQHF
TRBD2	TRBV11-2	TRBJ2-7	16	CASSSLGRAGVSEQYF
-	TRBV28	TRBJ1-1	11	CASGQNTEAFF
-	TRBV28	TRBJ2-5	16	CASSKVSLSRQETQYF
TRBD1	TRBV29-1	TRBJ1-1	12	CSVWDRDTEAFF
-	TRBV5-4	TRBJ2-1	12	CASRSENNEQFF
-	TRBV18	TRBJ2-7	14	CASSPEGANYEQYF
-	TRBV19	TRBJ1-2	12	CASNDGGRGYTF
-	TRBV19	TRBJ1-1	14	CATIDRKPHPEAFF
TRBD1	TRBV7-9	TRBJ1-2	14	CASSFGQGDYGYTF
TRBD2	TRBV14	TRBJ2-7	15	CASSRTSGSSYEQYF
-	TRBV4-1	TRBJ2-7	14	CASSNPRGSGEQYF
-	TRBV18	TRBJ2-1	13	CASSSGLQNEQFF
TRBD1	TRBV4-1	TRBJ2-1	16	CASSQDPGGRYNEQFF
-	TRBV7-9	TRBJ2-3	14	CASSRDTYTDTQYF
-	TRBV28	TRBJ2-1	12	CASRAGSNEQFF
-	TRBV7-9	TRBJ2-1	17	CASSLGARPGLRNEQFF
-	TRBV9	TRBJ2-5	14	CASSVFTSQETQYF
-	TRBV7-2	TRBJ2-5	15	CASSSRQLPEGTQYF
TRBD2	TRBV7-2	TRBJ2-5	18	CASSPRGASGRVPETQYF
-	TRBV2	TRBJ2-3	12	CASATLEDTQYF
-	TRBV5-1	TRBJ1-1	15	CASRLLDGMNTEAFF
-	TRBV19	TRBJ1-2	15	CASSIAAGNYYGYTF
-	TRBV7-9	TRBJ1-4	13	CASSPRLPDKLFF
TRBD1	TRBV29-1	-	14	CSVRQYRGAYEQYF
TRBD2	TRBV5-6	TRBJ2-1	16	CASSYVAGGPLNEQFF
TRBD1	TRBV5-6	TRBJ2-1	14	CASSLNRGVGEQFF